The source of this TCR beta chain is a study of vaccination and CD4 T cells after COVID-19. The Oncomine TCR Beta short-read assay was applied to DNA of cultured CD4+ T cells. TCRdb analysed the PCR reads with MiXCR anew, one entry per CDR3 protein. The sample consists of about 21,000 distinct CDR3 sequences, around half of them appearing once. This clonotype was found a few times. What it recognizes is unknown. The junction departs from the called germline gene at one end, perhaps through a read error. This CDR3 has 14 amino acids. Germline V lookup: CDR1 SGHTA, CDR2 FQGNSA. Treatment denoted: approximately 9-day PBMC culture with coronavirus spike peptide pools or control peptides (ViraFEST assay).

This chain joins TRBV7-2 and TRBJ1-3; no firm D call. The material sequenced was CD4+ T cells from blood, cultured in vitro. This clonotype originated in a human donor who had recovered from COVID-19. In nucleotides, the CDR3 is TGTGCCAGCAGCCTAGCGGTCTCTGGAAACACCATATATTTT. This translates into CASSLAVSGNTIYF.